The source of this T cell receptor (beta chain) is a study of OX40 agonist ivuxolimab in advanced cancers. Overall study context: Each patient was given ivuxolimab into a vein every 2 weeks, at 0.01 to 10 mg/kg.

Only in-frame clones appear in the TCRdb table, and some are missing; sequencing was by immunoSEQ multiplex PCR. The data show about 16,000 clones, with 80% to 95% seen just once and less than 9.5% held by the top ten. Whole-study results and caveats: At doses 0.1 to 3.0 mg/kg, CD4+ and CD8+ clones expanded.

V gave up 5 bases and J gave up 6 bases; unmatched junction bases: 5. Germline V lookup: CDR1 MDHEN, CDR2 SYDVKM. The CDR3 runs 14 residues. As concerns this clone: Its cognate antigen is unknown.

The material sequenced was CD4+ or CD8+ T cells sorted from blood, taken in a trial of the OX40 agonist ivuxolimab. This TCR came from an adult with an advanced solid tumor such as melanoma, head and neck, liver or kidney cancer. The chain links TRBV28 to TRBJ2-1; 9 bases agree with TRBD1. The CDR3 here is CASSHRGQVNEQFF. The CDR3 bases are TGTGCCAGCAGTCACAGGGGGCAGGTCAATGAGCAGTTCTTC.